These 5 T cell receptor beta chains were sequenced from one sample in a study of T cells in Graves' hyperthyroidism and ophthalmopathy. Amplified TCR beta CDR3 regions came from RNA transcripts. In the first-round RT-PCR of the TCR CDR3, the HTBI primer set was used. TCRdb passed the multiplex PCR reads through MiXCR, listing each CDR3 protein once. Of hundreds of thousands of distinct CDR3 sequences in the sample, around 21% were seen once. The sample taken for sequencing was blood. Source of these receptors: a man aged 25-40 years with Graves' ophthalmopathy.

This clonotype showed up many times. The rearrangement links TRBV7-9 to TRBJ2-1; 15 nucleotides line up with TRBD2. The V and J ends lost 5 bases and 10 bases, in that order; junction bases with no gene match: 12. Germline CDR1 is SEHNR and CDR2 is FQNEAQ (reference sequence). This CDR3 has 17 residues. The CDR3 DNA reads as TGTGCCAGCAGCATACGTAGCTGGACTAGCGGGAGGGAAGAGCAGTTCTTC. Residues: CASSIRSWTSGREEQFF.

This clonotype came up a few times. This chain links TRBV7-6 with TRBJ2-1; 14 bases are shared with TRBD2. V dropped 1 base and J dropped 3; count of bases not matched to a gene: 11. CDR3 length equals 20 residues. Looked up from germline, CDR1 is SGHVS and CDR2 is FNYEAQ. The CDR3 nucleotides are TGTGCCAGCAGCTTAGTCCGGGGGACTAGCGGGAGTGGGGGCTACAATGAGCAGTTCTTC. Protein sequence: CASSLVRGTSGSGGYNEQFF.

The chain links TRBV2 to TRBJ2-7; D gene uncertain. Trimming stripped 8 bases from V and 6 bases from J, with 14 bases between. Germline V gene sequence: CDR1 SNHLY, CDR2 FYNNEI. The CDR3 consists of 12 residues. The CDR3 bases are TGTGCCAGCCCTCGAATGGCTTCCGAGCAGTACTTC. Its protein product is CASPRMASEQYF.

On this clonotype itself: Given a much more abundant clone one base away, this may be a read error. J is TRBJ1-3 and V is TRBV7-2; no clear D gene. The CDR3 has 15 amino acids. V was pared by 1 base and J by 0 bases, with 7 bases between. Germline CDR1 and CDR2: SGHTA and FQGNSA. The DNA for the CDR3 is TGTGCCAGCAGCTTAGGCTCTGGCTCTGGAAACACCATATATTTT. Translating gives CASSLGSGSGNTIYF.

CDR3 protein: CSASGQGRIDTQYF. As DNA, the CDR3 is TGCAGTGCTAGCGGACAGGGGAGGATAGATACGCAGTATTTT. The chain combines TRBV20-1 with TRBJ2-3; 9 bases agree with TRBD1. The CDR3 is 14 residues long. V lost 3 bases and J lost 5; bases outside the gene matches: 6. The germline V gene encodes CDR1 DFQATT and CDR2 SNEGSKA (reference sequence).